The source of this T cell receptor beta chain is a study of T cells in narcolepsy. Findings of the study overall: No autoreactive T cell clone sequences appeared in some memory CD4+ repertoires.

Measured with immunoSEQ multiplex PCR; TCRdb has only the in-frame clones, and not every one. The sample carries around 20,000 clones, 90% to 95% recorded once. The V gene's germline CDR1 is MNHEY and CDR2 SMNVEV (reference sequence). The CDR3 is made up of 14 amino acids. V lost 7 bases and J lost 0, with 7 bases in between. With regard to this clone: Its antigen is unknown.

The TCR originated in a human donor with narcolepsy. The source material was CD45RA- memory CD4+ T cells from PBMCs. The chain uses TRBV27 and TRBJ2-6; D is ambiguous. The CDR3 is CASTISSGANVLTF. Here the CDR3 DNA reads TGTGCCAGCACCATAAGCTCTGGGGCCAACGTCCTGACTTTC.